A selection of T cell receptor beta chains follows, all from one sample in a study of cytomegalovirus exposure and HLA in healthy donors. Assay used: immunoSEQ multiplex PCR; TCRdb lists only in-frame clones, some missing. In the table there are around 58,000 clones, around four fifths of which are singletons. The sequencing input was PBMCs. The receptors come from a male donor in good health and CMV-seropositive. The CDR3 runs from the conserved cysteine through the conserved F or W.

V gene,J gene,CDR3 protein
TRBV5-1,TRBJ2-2,CASSKQGATGELFF
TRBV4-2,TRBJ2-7,CASSQKAILSEQYF
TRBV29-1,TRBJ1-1,CSVGQGGNTEAFF
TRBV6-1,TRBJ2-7,CASRGQGANEQYF
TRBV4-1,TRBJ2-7,CASSQGPGGPGEQYF
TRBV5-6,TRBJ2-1,CASSLWDRGVNEQFF
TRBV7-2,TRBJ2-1,CASSQTSGSYNEQFF
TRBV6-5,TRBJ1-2,CASSYSPGLAYGYTF
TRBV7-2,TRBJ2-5,CASSPPRGSTRTQYF
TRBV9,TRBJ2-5,CASSETGGRETQYF
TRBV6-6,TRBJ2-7,CASNTIGHYEQYF
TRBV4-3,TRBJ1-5,CASSQTRGSNQPQHF
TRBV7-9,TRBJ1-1,CASSIGGGTEAFF
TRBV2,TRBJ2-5,CASSDLAAEETQYF
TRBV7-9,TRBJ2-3,CASSLGTGESTDTQYF
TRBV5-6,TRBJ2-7,CASSFEVRSGEQYF
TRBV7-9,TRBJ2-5,CATETSAEETQYF
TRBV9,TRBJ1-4,CASSAGGKLFF
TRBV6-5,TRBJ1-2,CASSYSGGVNYGYTF
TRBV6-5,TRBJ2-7,CASRTGQGPYEQYF
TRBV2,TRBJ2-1,CASSSTGFPYNEQFF
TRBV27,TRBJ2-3,CASTGIGLADGDTQYF
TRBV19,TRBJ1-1,CASSIGARLNTEAFF
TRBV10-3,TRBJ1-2,CAISEPERTGHGYTF
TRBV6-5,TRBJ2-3,CASSIGGVQDTQYF
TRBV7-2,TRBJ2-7,CASSALTRAYEQYF
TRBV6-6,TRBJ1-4,CASSYSSGYEKLFF
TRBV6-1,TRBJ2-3,CASRDRDRAPDTQYF
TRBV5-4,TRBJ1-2,CASSSAGGYGYTF
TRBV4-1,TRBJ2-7,CASSLGLAPTYEQYF
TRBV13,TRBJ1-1,CASSRMDSGTGFGTEAFF
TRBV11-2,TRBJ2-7,CASSFTDRTSYEQYF
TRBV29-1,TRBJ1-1,CSARQGTEAFF
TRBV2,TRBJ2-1,CASRSLAGRDEQFF
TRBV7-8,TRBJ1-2,CASSLVRQGGGYTF
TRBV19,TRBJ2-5,CASSPTSTPQETQYF
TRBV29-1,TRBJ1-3,CSVEDRGGNTIYF
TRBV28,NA,CASSPRTGLVYEQYF
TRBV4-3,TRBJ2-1,CASSQGARTNEQFF
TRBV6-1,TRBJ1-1,CASNPSGTEAFF
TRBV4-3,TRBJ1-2,CASSQDRESVYGYTF
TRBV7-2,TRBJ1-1,CASSLEQGVAFF
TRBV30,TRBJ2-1,CAWSVGGGEQFF
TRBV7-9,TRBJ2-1,CASSLEPLGPYNEQFF
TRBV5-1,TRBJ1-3,CASSLAGGFRSGNTIYF
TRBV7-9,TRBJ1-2,CASSLAWDRPIYGYTF
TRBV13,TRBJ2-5,CASSQRYGETQYF
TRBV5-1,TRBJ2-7,CASSLTRGSYEQYF
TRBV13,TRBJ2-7,CASSFFGGSEQYF
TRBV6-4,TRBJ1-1,CASSDFSGAAINTEAFF
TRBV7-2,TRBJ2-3,CASSLRGEGTQYF
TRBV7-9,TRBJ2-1,CASRPFGEQFF
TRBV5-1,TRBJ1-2,CASSMGQAIYGYTF
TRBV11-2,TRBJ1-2,CASSSLGHGGTDYGYTF
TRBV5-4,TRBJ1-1,CASSQGARTEAFF